These T cell receptor beta chains were read from a single sample in a study of cytomegalovirus exposure and HLA in healthy donors. Libraries were prepared by immunoSEQ multiplex PCR; TCRdb keeps only in-frame clonotypes and omits some of them. Of approximately 96,000 clones listed, under 80% are singletons. The sample comprised PBMCs. The receptors were sampled from a male donor in good health and CMV-seronegative. CDR3s include the opening cysteine and the closing phenylalanine or tryptophan. The order of the fields is CDR3 protein, CDR3 DNA, D gene, clone size, V gene, J gene. The D gene is left open where the match is weak. Expanded clones are given a class, and other clones once, few, many or no size at all.

CASSIVSAGRGYEQYF,TGTGCCAGTAGTATAGTTTCTGCGGGACGGGGTTACGAGCAGTACTTC,-,-,TRBV19,TRBJ2-7
CASSPPGLASNEQFF,TGTGCCAGCAGTCCCCCGGGACTAGCGAGTAATGAGCAGTTCTTC,TRBD2,-,TRBV6-5,TRBJ2-1
CASGRGGGQETQYF,TGTGCCAGTGGCCGAGGCGGAGGGCAAGAGACCCAGTACTTC,-,once,TRBV19,TRBJ2-5
CASSVGWGDTEAFF,TGTGCCAGCAGCGTGGGATGGGGGGACACTGAAGCTTTCTTT,-,-,TRBV7-8,TRBJ1-1
CASSLGDRGTHNEQFF,TGCGCCAGCAGCTTGGGGGACAGGGGTACACACAATGAGCAGTTCTTC,TRBD1,-,TRBV5-1,TRBJ2-1
CASSQNRGQAFF,TGCGCCAGCAGCCAAAACAGGGGGCAAGCTTTCTTT,TRBD1,-,TRBV4-3,TRBJ1-1
CASSARGGRADTQYF,TGTGCCAGCAGTGCCCGGGGGGGCCGGGCAGATACGCAGTATTTT,TRBD2,few,TRBV6-1,TRBJ2-3
CASSLELTEKLFF,TGTGCCAGCAGCTTAGAACTGACAGAAAAACTGTTTTTT,-,-,TRBV7-9,TRBJ1-4
CASTTTGTRDYNEQFF,TGTGCCAGCACCACCACCGGGACTAGAGACTACAATGAGCAGTTCTTC,TRBD2,few,TRBV5-8,TRBJ2-1
CASSESTGDYGYTF,TGCGCCAGCAGTGAGTCAACAGGGGACTATGGCTACACCTTC,TRBD1,-,TRBV10-2,TRBJ1-2
CASSYSGRGFADTQYF,TGTGCCAGCAGTTACTCGGGCAGGGGGTTCGCAGATACGCAGTATTTT,TRBD1,-,TRBV6-5,TRBJ2-3
CASSSTENTEAFF,TGTGCCAGCAGCTCTACAGAGAACACTGAAGCTTTCTTT,-,-,TRBV13,TRBJ1-1
CASSSWLVRNQYEQYF,TGTGCCAGCAGTTCCTGGCTAGTTCGGAATCAGTACGAGCAGTACTTC,-,-,TRBV28,TRBJ2-7
CASSFLSTGELFF,TGTGCCAGCAGCTTTTTGAGCACCGGGGAGCTGTTTTTT,-,-,TRBV5-4,TRBJ2-2
CASSILQGRSGNTIYF,TGTGCCAGCAGCATCCTACAGGGGAGATCTGGAAACACCATATATTTT,TRBD1,-,TRBV7-2,TRBJ1-3
CASSWLTSLVTGELFF,TGTGCCAGCAGCTGGTTGACTAGTTTGGTCACCGGGGAGCTGTTTTTT,-,once,TRBV5-4,TRBJ2-2
CASSLVLRDEQFF,TGTGCCAGCAGCTTAGTACTTCGGGATGAGCAGTTCTTC,-,-,TRBV7-2,TRBJ2-1
CASRVRQGSYNEQFF,TGTGCCAGCAGGGTTAGGCAGGGCTCCTACAATGAGCAGTTCTTC,-,-,TRBV7-8,TRBJ2-1
CASSRRTIGGSYEQYF,TGCGCCAGCAGCAGACGGACAATCGGGGGGTCCTACGAGCAGTACTTC,TRBD2,-,TRBV5-1,TRBJ2-7
CASSRGGDSSYEQYF,TGTGCCAGCAGCCGTGGTGGAGACAGCTCCTACGAGCAGTACTTC,-,-,TRBV13,TRBJ2-7
CASSFSSPDTQYF,TGTGCCAGCAGTTTTTCTAGTCCAGATACGCAGTATTTT,-,-,TRBV6-6,TRBJ2-3
CASHAAGGNQPQHF,TGTGCCAGCCATGCAGCAGGGGGCAATCAGCCCCAGCATTTT,-,-,TRBV28,TRBJ1-5
CASGAGGNEQFF,TGTGCCAGCGGGGCGGGGGGCAATGAGCAGTTCTTC,TRBD2,-,TRBV10-3,TRBJ2-1
CASSKLAGGPSGSYNEQFF,TGTGCCAGCAGCAAACTAGCGGGAGGGCCCTCCGGCTCCTACAATGAGCAGTTCTTC,TRBD2,-,TRBV4-2,TRBJ2-1
CASEASASSYNEQFF,TGTGCCAGCGAAGCTAGCGCGAGCTCCTACAATGAGCAGTTCTTC,-,few,TRBV9,TRBJ2-1
CASSPLQETQYF,TGCGCCAGCAGCCCCCTTCAAGAGACCCAGTACTTC,-,-,TRBV5-1,TRBJ2-5
CASSLGRGRTGELFF,TGTGCCAGCTCGCTCGGCAGGGGGCGAACCGGGGAGCTGTTTTTT,TRBD1,-,TRBV18,TRBJ2-2
CASSLALQGRAYGYTF,TGTGCCAGCAGCTTAGCCCTACAGGGCCGGGCCTATGGCTACACCTTC,-,-,TRBV7-2,TRBJ1-2
CASSLDPNGSDGYTF,TGTGCCAGCAGCTTAGATCCAAACGGGAGCGATGGCTACACCTTC,-,-,TRBV11-2,TRBJ1-2
CASSVSQLAGEQYF,TGTGCCAGCAGTGTATCTCAACTAGCAGGCGAGCAGTACTTC,-,few,TRBV2,TRBJ2-7
CASSPILTSGVQETQYF,TGTGCCAGCAGCCCGATATTGACTAGCGGGGTCCAAGAGACCCAGTACTTC,TRBD2,-,TRBV7-9,TRBJ2-5
CASSGEEWGEQYF,TGTGCCAGCAGCGGAGAAGAATGGGGAGAGCAGTATTTT,-,-,TRBV9,TRBJ2-3
CASSPTSGSHEQYF,TGTGCCAGCAGTCCCACTAGCGGGAGCCACGAGCAGTACTTC,TRBD2,-,TRBV27,TRBJ2-7
CSGGTSGTTQYF,TGCAGCGGGGGGACTAGCGGGACTACGCAGTATTTT,TRBD2,-,TRBV29-1,TRBJ2-3
CSVPGTGTHSYNEQFF,TGCAGCGTTCCCGGGACAGGGACCCACTCCTACAATGAGCAGTTCTTC,TRBD1,-,TRBV29-1,TRBJ2-1
CASSITSGRVRGNEQFF,TGTGCCAGTAGTATCACTAGCGGGAGGGTTAGGGGAAATGAGCAGTTCTTC,TRBD2,-,TRBV19,TRBJ2-1
CARLTSGSLNEQYF,TGTGCCAGGCTGACTAGCGGGAGTCTCAACGAGCAGTACTTC,TRBD2,few,TRBV19,TRBJ2-7
CASSQSGTSGNEQFF,TGCGCCAGCAGCCAATCCGGGACTAGCGGGAATGAGCAGTTCTTC,TRBD2,-,TRBV4-1,TRBJ2-1
CASSRGDSSGNTIYF,TGCGCCAGCAGTCGCGGGGACAGCTCTGGAAACACCATATATTTT,TRBD1,-,TRBV5-1,TRBJ1-3
CASSPRTGDGDTQYF,TGTGCCAGCAGCCCTCGGACTGGGGATGGGGATACGCAGTATTTT,-,-,TRBV5-4,TRBJ2-3
CASSLGGGTNYGYTF,TGTGCCAGCAGCTTGGGAGGGGGTACCAACTATGGCTACACCTTC,-,-,TRBV5-4,TRBJ1-2
CASSVPSGHSNTEAFF,TGTGCCAGCAGCGTTCCGTCGGGACACTCGAACACTGAAGCTTTCTTT,-,-,TRBV28,TRBJ1-1
CASSIYGENQPQHF,TGTGCCAGTAGTATATATGGGGAGAATCAGCCCCAGCATTTT,-,once,TRBV19,TRBJ1-5
CASSQDPGAYEQYF,TGCGCCAGCAGCCAAGATCCGGGAGCCTACGAGCAGTACTTC,-,-,TRBV4-3,TRBJ2-7
CASSLGQGRGTGELFF,TGCGCCAGCAGCTTAGGACAGGGACGAGGCACCGGGGAGCTGTTTTTT,TRBD1,-,TRBV5-1,TRBJ2-2
CASRYGTGDDEQYF,TGTGCCAGCAGGTACGGGACAGGGGATGACGAGCAGTACTTC,TRBD1,-,TRBV6-5,TRBJ2-7
CASSMGQGNEQYF,TGTGCCAGTAGTATGGGACAGGGGAACGAGCAGTACTTC,TRBD1,-,TRBV19,TRBJ2-7
CASTQGGGTQYF,TGTGCCAGCACCCAGGGGGGAGGGACCCAGTACTTC,-,few,TRBV6-5,TRBJ2-5
CASSLVAPGAEAFF,TGTGCCAGCAGCTTAGTAGCACCGGGGGCTGAAGCTTTCTTT,-,-,TRBV7-9,TRBJ1-1
CASSLSGLNTEAFF,TGTGCCAGCAGCTTATCAGGGTTGAACACTGAAGCTTTCTTT,-,-,TRBV7-3,TRBJ1-1
CSVEAQGAHGYTF,TGCAGCGTTGAAGCCCAGGGCGCCCATGGCTACACCTTC,-,-,TRBV29-1,TRBJ1-2
CASSSRQGYEQYF,TGTGCCAGCAGTTCCCGACAGGGCTACGAGCAGTACTTC,TRBD1,few,TRBV27,TRBJ2-7
CSVEAPRASGRGYTF,TGCAGCGTTGAAGCCCCTCGAGCTTCGGGAAGAGGCTACACCTTC,-,-,TRBV29-1,TRBJ1-2
CASSKAEGAINEQFF,TGTGCCAGCAGCAAAGCGGAGGGGGCGATCAATGAGCAGTTCTTC,-,-,TRBV21-1,TRBJ2-1
CASSASYEQYF,TGTGCCAGCAGCGCCAGCTACGAGCAGTACTTC,-,-,TRBV5-6,TRBJ2-7
CASSGAGGAYEQYF,TGCGCCAGCAGCGGCGCGGGAGGTGCATACGAGCAGTACTTC,TRBD2,once,TRBV5-1,TRBJ2-7
CASSLIVLGGASTDTQYF,TGTGCCAGCAGTTTAATTGTACTAGGGGGAGCCAGCACAGATACGCAGTATTTT,-,few,TRBV28,TRBJ2-3
CASDQGRETQYF,TGTGCCAGTGACCAGGGTCGGGAGACCCAGTACTTC,-,-,TRBV18,TRBJ2-5
CASSVRTGGPYYEQYF,TGTGCCAGCAGTGTAAGAACAGGGGGCCCTTACTACGAGCAGTACTTC,TRBD1,-,TRBV6-1,TRBJ2-7
CASSVNRDRSRGYTF,TGTGCCAGCAGTGTAAACCGGGACAGGTCTCGTGGCTACACCTTC,TRBD1,few,TRBV6-5,TRBJ1-2